These 6 T cell receptor beta chains were sequenced from one sample in a study of cytomegalovirus exposure and HLA in healthy donors. PCR used 60 Vbeta primers and 13 Jbeta primers. TCRdb keeps only in-frame clones here, not all; method: immunoSEQ multiplex PCR. The top ten hold roughly 3.5% of the sample, which has 140,000 or so clones, about 84% seen once. Sequenced: PBMCs. Receptors originate from a male donor in good health and CMV-seronegative.

The V and J genes are TRBV7-2 and TRBJ2-5, with 9 bases lining up with TRBD2. Trimming removed 5 bases from V and 4 bases from J; junction bases left unmatched: 2. Germline lookup yields CDR1 SGHTA and CDR2 FQGNSA. The CDR3 length is 13 residues. The CDR3 DNA reads TGTGCCAGCAGCATTAGCGGGAGAGAGACCCAGTACTTC. Translated, it gives CASSISGRETQYF.

The chain couples TRBV9 to TRBJ1-4, with 7 bases matching TRBD1. V lost 4 bases to trimming and J lost 8 bases; unmatched junction nucleotides: 8. The CDR3 is 14 amino acids. Germline CDR1 SGDLS, CDR2 YYNGEE. The CDR3 is CASSKQGTEEKLFF. The CDR3 DNA reads TGTGCCAGCAGCAAACAGGGGACCGAGGAAAAACTGTTTTTT.

This clone is a singleton in its sample. The chain joins TRBV7-2 to TRBJ2-2, with a weak D call TRBD1 (5 bases). With 5 bases removed from V and 13 bases from J, the gap between germline ends came to 8 bases. Germline CDR1 and CDR2: SGHTA and FQGNSA. This CDR3 is built from 10 residues. The CDR3 DNA reads TGTGCCAGCAGCCGTGACAGGCTGTTTTTT. Translating gives CASSRDRLFF.

This chain links TRBV18 with TRBJ1-2; 10 positions match TRBD1. The germline V gene encodes CDR1 KGHSH and CDR2 LQKENI. The CDR3 has 16 amino acids. With 6 bases clipped from V and 4 bases from J, the junction kept 11 bases outside the gene matches. The CDR3 sequence is CASSGTGALISYGYTF. The CDR3, as DNA: TGTGCCAGCTCGGGGACAGGGGCCTTAATTTCCTATGGCTACACCTTC.

The CDR3 is CASSLLVGMNTEAFF. The CDR3 nucleotides read TGTGCCAGCAGCTTACTGGTGGGCATGAACACTGAAGCTTTCTTT. The chain couples TRBV7-9 to TRBJ1-1; no clear D gene. CDR1 and CDR2 (germline): SEHNR, FQNEAQ (reference sequence). Trimming pared 2 bases from V and 0 bases from J, leaving 10 bases between. This CDR3 spans 15 amino acids.

This rearrangement joins TRBV29-1 to TRBJ2-7; possibly TRBD2 for D (6 bases). Trimming removed 1 base at V and 0 bases at J, with 10 bases between. Per the germline V gene, CDR1 is SQVTM and CDR2 is ANQGSEA. This CDR3 contains 14 residues. The CDR3: CSVEGQGGSYEQYF. In nucleotides, the CDR3 is TGCAGCGTTGAAGGTCAGGGAGGCTCCTACGAGCAGTACTTC.